The 26 T cell receptor beta chains below come from one sample, sequenced in a study of shared clonotypes between healthy human individuals. CD45RO negativity and positive selection for CCR7 defined naive CD8 cells, a population that excluded terminally differentiated effector memory CD45RA+ cells. The assay was immunoSEQ multiplex PCR, and TCRdb's table has in-frame clones only and misses some. The sample carries around 2.1 million clones, under 95% recorded once. What was sequenced was naive CD8+ T cells from PBMCs. The receptors were gathered from a man between 18 and 35 years old in good health. Some clones in this sample may be carry-over from other donors' samples.

In nucleotides, the CDR3 is TGTGCCAGCAGCGTGAGTAGGGATTCGGGCTTGGTCAAGGTCGACGTAGAGACCCAGTACTTC. Amino acids: CASSVSRDSGLVKVDVETQYF. V usage is TRBV9 and J usage is TRBJ2-5; D gene uncertain. Germline-derived CDR1 and CDR2 are SGDLS and YYNGEE. Trimming took off 2 bases at V and 4 bases at J, with 33 bases between the two ends. The length of the CDR3 is 21 residues.

The chain employs TRBV5-8 and TRBJ2-5; D unresolved. The V end was cut by 2 bases, the J end by 2 bases, with 22 bases between. Germline assignment: CDR1 SGHTS and CDR2 YDEGEE. CDR3 size: 18 residues. The CDR3 DNA sequence: TGTGCCAGCAGCTTAGTATATGAGAGTTTGGCAGCTCAAGAGACCCAGTACTTC. Translated: CASSLVYESLAAQETQYF.

This clone has just one count. V and J are TRBV7-8 and TRBJ1-4; D is unresolved. The germline gives CDR1 SGHVS, CDR2 FQNEAQ. V was pared by 3 bases and J by 5 bases, with 10 bases between. The CDR3 sequence is 14 residues long. CDR3 sequence reads: CASSLGPINEKLFF. CDR3 sequence (DNA): TGTGCCAGCAGCTTGGGCCCGATAAATGAAAAACTGTTTTTT.

This clone has only a few counts. V and J are TRBV9 and TRBJ1-1; weak D call: TRBD1 (5 bases). The V and J ends lost 3 bases and 2 bases respectively, with 17 bases between them. Per the germline V gene, CDR1 is SGDLS and CDR2 is YYNGEE. CDR3 length equals 16 residues. In DNA form, the CDR3 reads TGTGCCAGCAGCGAAGGGAGCTACAGGATAAACACTGAAGCTTTCTTT. Translated, it gives CASSEGSYRINTEAFF.

V and J are TRBV2 and TRBJ2-7; 7 nucleotides align to TRBD1. Germline V CDR1 and CDR2: SNHLY, FYNNEI. V trimming: 6 bases; J trimming: 4 bases; junction bases outside the gene matches: 12. The CDR3 runs to 15 residues. Here the CDR3 reads CASRDTGTEIYEQYF. For the CDR3, the DNA is TGTGCCAGCAGGGACACCGGGACAGAGATTTACGAGCAGTACTTC.

The V call is TRBV19, the J call TRBJ2-3, with 12 positions matching TRBD2. The V gene end was trimmed by 5 bases and the J gene end by 7 bases; junction bases not matched to a gene: 7. This CDR3 spans 15 amino acids. Germline assignment: CDR1 LNHDA and CDR2 SQIVND (reference sequence). CDR3 DNA: TGTGCCAGTAGTGCCTCGGGACTAGCGGGCTATACGCAGTATTTT. Its translation: CASSASGLAGYTQYF.

The chain joins TRBV27 to TRBJ2-3; D unclear. Germline V gene sequence: CDR1 MNHEY, CDR2 SMNVEV (reference sequence). V lost 0 bases and J 4 bases, leaving 14 bases between the germline ends. The CDR3 totals 16 residues. CDR3 in amino acids: CASSLSTVSGPDTQYF. In DNA, the CDR3 is TGTGCCAGCAGTTTATCGACCGTAAGTGGCCCAGATACGCAGTATTTT.

In its sample, this clone was seen a few times. The chain couples TRBV5-1 to TRBJ1-1, with unresolved D. Trimming took off 5 bases at V and 1 base at J, with 15 bases between the two ends. The germline V gene encodes CDR1 SGHRS and CDR2 YFSETQ. This CDR3 contains 15 residues. The CDR3 DNA reads as TGCGCCAGCAGTAAGGAGGTGATGAGGAACACTGAAGCTTTCTTT. Amino acids: CASSKEVMRNTEAFF.

The J gene is TRBJ1-6, the V gene TRBV4-2; maybe TRBD1 (5 bases). This CDR3 contains 16 residues. V lost 2 bases and J 9 bases, leaving 17 bases between the germline ends. Germline V gene sequence: CDR1 LGHNA, CDR2 YNFKEQ. The CDR3: CASSQWSGTPGSPLHF. The CDR3, as DNA: TGTGCCAGCAGCCAATGGTCCGGGACCCCGGGTTCACCCCTCCACTTT.

The rearrangement uses TRBV4-1 and TRBJ2-1, with D perhaps TRBD2 (5 bases). V was pared by 2 bases and J by 8 bases, with 13 bases between. The germline CDR1 and CDR2 sequences are MGHRA and YSYEKL. The CDR3 has 14 residues. The CDR3 is CASSQSVGEDEQFF. The CDR3, as DNA: TGCGCCAGCAGCCAATCAGTGGGAGAGGATGAGCAGTTCTTC.

V and J are TRBV19 and TRBJ2-1; 8 nucleotides align to TRBD2. From germline, CDR1 is LNHDA and CDR2 SQIVND (reference sequence). The CDR3 contains 16 residues. The V segment lost 1 base and the J segment 3 bases; nucleotides outside the gene matches: 5. CDR3 coding DNA: TGTGCCAGTAGTATAGCGGGACTAGGAAGCTACAATGAGCAGTTCTTC. Protein: CASSIAGLGSYNEQFF.

In its sample, this clone was seen a few times. The genes are TRBV29-1 and TRBJ1-1, with a possible D match to TRBD1 (5 bases). Looked up from germline, CDR1 is SQVTM and CDR2 is ANQGSEA. Trimming removed 7 bases from V and 1 base from J, with 13 bases in between. The CDR3 sequence is 13 residues long. CDR3 residues: CSADTTGNTEAFF. CDR3 in DNA: TGCAGCGCCGACACCACAGGGAACACTGAAGCTTTCTTT.

Regarding this clone: The sample contains more than one DNA sequence encoding this CDR3. The chain is built from TRBV28 and TRBJ2-7, with D possibly being TRBD1 (6 bases). With 6 bases removed from V and 0 bases from J, the gap between germline ends came to 12 bases. The V gene's germline CDR1 is MDHEN and CDR2 SYDVKM. This CDR3 spans 14 amino acids. The CDR3 here is CASRGQGSSYEQYF. The CDR3 bases are TGTGCCAGCAGGGGGCAGGGGAGCTCCTACGAGCAGTACTTC.

This clone turned up a few times. The chain has TRBV6-5 and TRBJ2-1; 9 bases align to TRBD1. V lost 5 bases and J lost 2; bases outside the gene matches: 4. CDR1 is MNHEY and CDR2 is SVGAGI in the germline V gene. The CDR3 contains 15 residues. The chain's CDR3 is CASSQDRGAYNEQFF. DNA for the CDR3: TGTGCCAGCAGTCAGGACAGGGGCGCCTACAATGAGCAGTTCTTC.

The V gene is TRBV5-1, the J gene TRBJ2-1, with D possibly TRBD2 on 6 matching bases. V was cut by 0 bases and J by 4 bases, with 11 bases left in between. There are 15 residues in the CDR3. Germline V gene sequence: CDR1 SGHRS, CDR2 YFSETQ. CDR3 amino acids: CASSLGREEYNEQFF. CDR3 bases: TGCGCCAGCAGCTTGGGAAGGGAGGAATACAATGAGCAGTTCTTC.

The chain employs TRBV5-5 and TRBJ1-2, with a weak D call TRBD1 (6 bases). The CDR3 totals 16 residues. V gave up 0 bases and J gave up 4 bases, with 16 bases separating them. Germline V lookup: CDR1 SGHKS, CDR2 YYEKEE (reference sequence). The CDR3 loop reads CASSLGTGTPFYGYTF. In DNA form, the CDR3 reads TGTGCCAGCAGCTTGGGTACAGGGACTCCTTTCTATGGCTACACCTTC.

About this clone itself: Distinct nucleotide sequences in the sample also encode this CDR3. The V call is TRBV9, the J call TRBJ2-1; 14 bases map to TRBD2. The CDR3 consists of 16 residues. Losses at the gene ends were 0 bases for V and 5 bases for J; bases not matched to a gene: 1. Per the germline V gene, CDR1 is SGDLS and CDR2 is YYNGEE. Here the CDR3 reads CASSVVGLAGDNEQFF. Here the CDR3 DNA reads TGTGCCAGCAGCGTAGTGGGACTAGCGGGAGACAATGAGCAGTTCTTC.

This clone has just one count. This rearrangement joins TRBV15 to TRBJ2-6; D is unclear. V lost 0 bases and J 4 bases, leaving 4 bases between the germline ends. CDR1 LNHNV and CDR2 YYDKDF come from the germline V gene (reference sequence). CDR3 length: 14 amino acids. CDR3 sequence (DNA): TGTGCCACCAGCAGAGATCGCGGGGCCAACGTCCTGACTTTC. Translated: CATSRDRGANVLTF.

The chain's CDR3 is CASSYRLQGSIYEQYF. CDR3 bases: TGTGCCAGCAGTTACCGGCTACAGGGTAGCATCTACGAGCAGTACTTC. This chain joins TRBV6-5 and TRBJ2-7; a weak D match, TRBD1 (6 bases). V was shortened by 2 bases and J by 3 bases, with 17 bases between the two germline ends. CDR1 MNHEY and CDR2 SVGAGI come from the germline V gene. The CDR3 contains 16 residues.

This chain uses TRBV7-9 with TRBJ2-2; D uncertain. V was pared by 2 bases and J by 4 bases, with 8 bases between. Germline CDR1 is SEHNR and CDR2 is FQNEAQ (reference sequence). CDR3 length equals 14 residues. The CDR3 DNA reads TGTGCCAGCAGCTTAAAGCCAGGCACCGGGGAGCTGTTTTTT. Its translation: CASSLKPGTGELFF.

V is TRBV4-1 and J is TRBJ2-7; 7 nucleotides align to TRBD1. The germline V gene encodes CDR1 MGHRA and CDR2 YSYEKL. V gave up 1 base and J gave up 10 bases; unmatched junction bases: 13. The CDR3 runs 15 residues. CDR3 DNA: TGCGCCAGCAGCCAAGTACGAGGGGGCGACGGTGAACAGTACTTC. It specifies CASSQVRGGDGEQYF.

The chain recombines TRBV12-5 with TRBJ2-1; 11 bases are shared with TRBD2. The CDR3 has 16 residues. Trimming removed 7 bases from V and 5 bases from J; junction bases left unmatched: 10. The germline gives CDR1 LGHNT, CDR2 FRNRAP. The CDR3 is CASAHSGRALHNEQFF. The CDR3 nucleotides read TGTGCTAGTGCCCATAGCGGGAGGGCCCTCCACAATGAGCAGTTCTTC.

This chain connects TRBV6-5 to TRBJ2-7; weak D call: TRBD1 (5 bases). The CDR3 extends over 14 amino acids. Germline V CDR1 and CDR2: MNHEY, SVGAGI. V was pared by 4 bases and J by 7 bases, with 17 bases between. In DNA form, the CDR3 reads TGTGCCAGCAGTTCTGGGGTCCGCTCAGGGGAGCAGTACTTC. Translation: CASSSGVRSGEQYF.

This chain connects TRBV7-9 to TRBJ2-4, with 9 bases lining up with TRBD2. This CDR3 is built from 15 residues. Germline assignment: CDR1 SEHNR and CDR2 FQNEAQ (reference sequence). V gave up 1 base and J gave up 7 bases; unmatched junction bases: 5. Here the CDR3 DNA reads TGTGCCAGCAGCTTAGGGACTAGCGCCAGGAACATTCAGTACTTC. It is translated as CASSLGTSARNIQYF.

V gene TRBV29-1 combines with J gene TRBJ2-1; 11 bases match TRBD2. The germline gives CDR1 SQVTM, CDR2 ANQGSEA. The V gene end was trimmed by 1 base and the J gene end by 4 bases; junction bases not matched to a gene: 6. This CDR3 contains 16 residues. The CDR3: CSVEGPTSGVYNEQFF. The DNA of the CDR3 is TGCAGCGTTGAAGGGCCGACTAGCGGGGTATACAATGAGCAGTTCTTC.

The chain recombines TRBV27 with TRBJ2-5; 10 bases fit TRBD1. The germline V gene has CDR1 MNHEY and CDR2 SMNVEV (reference sequence). The V and J ends lost 6 bases and 5 bases, in that order; junction bases with no gene match: 15. The CDR3 totals 17 residues. Here the CDR3 reads CASRRTQTGGHGETQYF. Written as DNA, the CDR3 is TGTGCCAGCAGGAGAACTCAGACAGGGGGCCATGGGGAGACCCAGTACTTC.